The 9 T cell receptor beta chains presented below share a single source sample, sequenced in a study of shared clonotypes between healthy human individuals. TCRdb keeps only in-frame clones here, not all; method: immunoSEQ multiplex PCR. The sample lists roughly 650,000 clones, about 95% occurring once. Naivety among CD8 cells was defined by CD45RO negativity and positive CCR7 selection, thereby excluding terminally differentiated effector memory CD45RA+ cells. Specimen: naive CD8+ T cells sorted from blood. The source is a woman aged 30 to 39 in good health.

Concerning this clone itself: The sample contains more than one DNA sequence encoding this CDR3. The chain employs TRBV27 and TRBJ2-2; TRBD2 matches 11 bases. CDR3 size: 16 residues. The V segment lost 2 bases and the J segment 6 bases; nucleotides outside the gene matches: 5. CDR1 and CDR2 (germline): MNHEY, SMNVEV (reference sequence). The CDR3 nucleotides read TGTGCCAGCAGTTTAGTATTAGCGGGAGGGCCCGGGGAGCTGTTTTTT. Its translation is CASSLVLAGGPGELFF.

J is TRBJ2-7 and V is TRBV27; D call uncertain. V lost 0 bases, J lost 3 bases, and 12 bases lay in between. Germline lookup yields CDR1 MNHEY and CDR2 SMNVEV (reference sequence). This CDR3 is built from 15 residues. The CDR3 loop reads CASSLSDSFFYEQYF. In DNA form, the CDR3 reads TGTGCCAGCAGTTTATCAGACTCTTTTTTCTACGAGCAGTACTTC.

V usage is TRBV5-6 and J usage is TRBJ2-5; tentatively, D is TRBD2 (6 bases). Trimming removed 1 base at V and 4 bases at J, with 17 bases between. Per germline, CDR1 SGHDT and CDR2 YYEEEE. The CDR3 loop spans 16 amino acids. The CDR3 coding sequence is TGTGCCAGCAGCTTGTTGGTCGGGGGTTGGCGAGAGACCCAGTACTTC. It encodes CASSLLVGGWRETQYF.

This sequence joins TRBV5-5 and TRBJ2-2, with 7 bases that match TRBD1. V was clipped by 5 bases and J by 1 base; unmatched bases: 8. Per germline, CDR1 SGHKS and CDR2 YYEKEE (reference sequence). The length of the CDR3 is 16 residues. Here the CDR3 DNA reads TGTGCCAGCAGTGTCCCCCAGGGGGTGAACACCGGGGAGCTGTTTTTT. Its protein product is CASSVPQGVNTGELFF.

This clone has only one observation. CDR3 in amino acids: CASSQLKGSNQPQHF. The CDR3 DNA reads as TGTGCCAGCAGCCAATTAAAAGGGAGTAATCAGCCCCAGCATTTT. The V call is TRBV16, the J call TRBJ1-5; D is undetermined. This CDR3 is 15 amino acids long. Trimming removed 1 base at V and 4 bases at J, with 11 bases between. Germline V lookup: CDR1 KGHSY, CDR2 FQNENV.

The CDR3 here is CATDGGMDGYTF. The CDR3 DNA is TGCGCCACCGATGGGGGTATGGATGGCTACACCTTC. The rearrangement uses TRBV10-2 and TRBJ1-2; the D gene is possibly TRBD1 (5 bases). The germline gives CDR1 WSHSY, CDR2 SAAADI. The CDR3 contains 12 residues. The ends were cut back, 10 bases at V and 6 bases at J, with 15 bases in the middle.

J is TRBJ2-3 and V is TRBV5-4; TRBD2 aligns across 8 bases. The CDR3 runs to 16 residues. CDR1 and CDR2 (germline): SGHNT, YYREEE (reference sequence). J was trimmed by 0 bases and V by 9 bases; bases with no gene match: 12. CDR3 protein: CATPSGGRLSTDTQYF. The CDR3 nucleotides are TGTGCCACCCCCTCGGGCGGGAGGCTTAGCACAGATACGCAGTATTTT.

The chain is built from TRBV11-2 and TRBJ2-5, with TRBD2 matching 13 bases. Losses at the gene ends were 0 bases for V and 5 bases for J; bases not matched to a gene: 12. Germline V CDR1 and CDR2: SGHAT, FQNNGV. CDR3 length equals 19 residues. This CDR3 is CASSLDLGPLAGGPETQYF. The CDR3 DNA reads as TGTGCCAGCAGCTTAGATCTGGGCCCACTAGCGGGAGGGCCCGAGACCCAGTACTTC. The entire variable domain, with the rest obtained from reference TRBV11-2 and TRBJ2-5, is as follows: EAGVAQSPRYKIIEKRQSVAFWCNPISGHATLYWYQQILGQGPKLLIQFQNNGVVDDSQLPKDRFSAERLKGVDSTLKIQPAKLEDSAVYLCASSLDLGPLAGGPETQYFGPGTRLLVL.

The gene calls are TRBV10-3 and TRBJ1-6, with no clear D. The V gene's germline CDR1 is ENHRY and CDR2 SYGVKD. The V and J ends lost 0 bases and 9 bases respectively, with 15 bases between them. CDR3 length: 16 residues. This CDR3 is CAISESGPDLGSPLHF. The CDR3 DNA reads TGTGCCATCAGTGAGTCTGGACCAGATCTAGGTTCACCCCTCCACTTT.